The T cell receptor beta chain described here comes from a study of PD-1 blockade in classical Hodgkin lymphoma. This CDR3 spans 15 amino acids. CDR1 and CDR2 from the germline V gene are SGHNT and YYREEE (reference sequence). Trimming took 0 bases from V and 7 from J, leaving 14 bases between them. Libraries were prepared by immunoSEQ multiplex PCR; TCRdb keeps only in-frame clonotypes and omits some of them. The table lists about 18,000 clones, roughly 80% of them singletons. All patients experienced relapse after autologous stem cell transplantation, and brentuximab vedotin exposure was variable. The clonotype was recovered from a human donor with classical Hodgkin lymphoma. V and J are TRBV5-4 and TRBJ1-3, with D perhaps matching TRBD1 (5 bases). The material sequenced was peripheral blood mononuclear cells (PBMCs), taken at baseline. CDR3: CASSLGGTVRNTIYF. DNA of the CDR3: TGTGCCAGCAGCTTGGGGGGGACGGTCCGGAACACCATATATTTT.